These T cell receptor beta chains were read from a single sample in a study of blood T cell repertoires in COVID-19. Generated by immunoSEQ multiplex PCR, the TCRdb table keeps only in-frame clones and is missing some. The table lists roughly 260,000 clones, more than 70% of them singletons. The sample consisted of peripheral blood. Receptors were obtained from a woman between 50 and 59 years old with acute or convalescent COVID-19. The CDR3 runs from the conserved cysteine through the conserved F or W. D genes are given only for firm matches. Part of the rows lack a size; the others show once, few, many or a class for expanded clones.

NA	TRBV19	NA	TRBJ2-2	TGTGCCAGTAGTACGTTTGACCCCCAACATGACAGGCGGCCCGGGGAGCTGTTTTTT	CASSTFDPQHDRRPGELFF
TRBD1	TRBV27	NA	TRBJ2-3	TGTGCCAGCAGTTCGGACAGGGAGGTCACAGATACGCAGTATTTT	CASSSDREVTDTQYF
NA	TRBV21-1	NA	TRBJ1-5	TGTGCCAGCAGCGCCCCAGGGGAGGGGAACCCGTTTGATTATAGCAATCAGCCCCAGCATTTT	CASSAPGEGNPFDYSNQPQHF
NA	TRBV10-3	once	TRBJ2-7	TGTGCCATCAGTGAGTCGGCAGGGGAACACGAGCAGTACTTC	CAISESAGEHEQYF
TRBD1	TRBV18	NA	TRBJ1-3	TGTGCCAGCTCACCATGGGACAGGGTATCAGGAAACACCATATATTTT	CASSPWDRVSGNTIYF
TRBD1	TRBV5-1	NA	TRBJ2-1	TGCGCCAGCAGCTGGGGACAGGGGGGTTACAATGAGCAGTTCTTC	CASSWGQGGYNEQFF
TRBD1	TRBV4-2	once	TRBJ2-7	TGTGCCAGCAGCCAACAGGGACAGGGGACGTACGAGCAGTACTTC	CASSQQGQGTYEQYF
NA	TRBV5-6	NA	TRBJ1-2	TGTGCCAGCAGCTCATTGGACAGAGCTAACTATGGCTACACCTTC	CASSSLDRANYGYTF
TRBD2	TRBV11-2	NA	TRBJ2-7	TGTGCCAGCAGCTTAGAACCTAGCGGGAGGTGGTCGGGCTCCCACGAGCAGTACTTC	CASSLEPSGRWSGSHEQYF
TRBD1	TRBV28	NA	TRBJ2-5	TGTGCCAGCAGCCTGGACAGGGGGCCAGAGACCCAGTACTTC	CASSLDRGPETQYF